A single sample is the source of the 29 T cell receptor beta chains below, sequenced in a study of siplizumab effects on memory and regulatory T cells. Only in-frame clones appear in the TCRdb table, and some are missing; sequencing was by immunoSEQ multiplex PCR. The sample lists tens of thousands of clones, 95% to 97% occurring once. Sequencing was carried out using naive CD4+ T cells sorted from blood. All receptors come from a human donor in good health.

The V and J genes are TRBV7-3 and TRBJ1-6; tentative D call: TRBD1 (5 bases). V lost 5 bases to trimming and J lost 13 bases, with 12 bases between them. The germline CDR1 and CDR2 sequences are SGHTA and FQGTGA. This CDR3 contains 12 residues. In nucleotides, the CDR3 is TGTGCCAGCAGCCGGCGGGACGGGCCCCTCCACTTT. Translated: CASSRRDGPLHF.

The CDR3: CASSKRQSWTNGYTF. CDR3 nucleotide sequence: TGTGCCAGCAGTAAGCGTCAGTCGTGGACAAACGGCTACACCTTC. V is TRBV6-5 and J is TRBJ1-2, with D maybe TRBD1 (5 bases). CDR1 is MNHEY, CDR2 SVGAGI, per germline. Trimming took off 5 bases at V and 8 bases at J, with 21 bases between the two ends. CDR3 length equals 15 residues.

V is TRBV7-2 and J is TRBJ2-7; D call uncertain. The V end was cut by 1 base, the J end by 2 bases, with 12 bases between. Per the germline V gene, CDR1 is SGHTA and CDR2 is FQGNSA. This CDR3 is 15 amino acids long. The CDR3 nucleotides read TGTGCCAGCAGCTTAGTCGGGCCCGGGCCCTACGAGCAGTACTTC. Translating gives CASSLVGPGPYEQYF.

The CDR3 sequence: CASRPDRASEQFF. The DNA of the CDR3 is TGTGCCAGCAGGCCTGACAGGGCAAGTGAGCAGTTCTTC. This chain links TRBV2 with TRBJ2-1, with 7 bases lining up with TRBD1. The CDR3 sequence is 13 residues long. Looked up from germline, CDR1 is SNHLY and CDR2 is FYNNEI. V lost 6 bases, J lost 9 bases, and 8 bases stayed unmatched.

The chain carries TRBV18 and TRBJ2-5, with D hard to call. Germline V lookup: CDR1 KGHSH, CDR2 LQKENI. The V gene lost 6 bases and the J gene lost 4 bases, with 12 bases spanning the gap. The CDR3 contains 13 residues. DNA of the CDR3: TGTGCCAGCTCGATACCCGATAGAGAGACCCAGTACTTC. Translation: CASSIPDRETQYF.

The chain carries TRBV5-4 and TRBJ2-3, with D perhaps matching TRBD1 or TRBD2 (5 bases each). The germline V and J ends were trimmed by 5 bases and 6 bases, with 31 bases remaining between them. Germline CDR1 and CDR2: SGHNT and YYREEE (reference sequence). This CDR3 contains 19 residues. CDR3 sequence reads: CASRQTGTAQPSRGDTQYF. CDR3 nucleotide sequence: TGTGCCAGCAGGCAAACGGGTACAGCCCAACCTTCACGGGGCGATACGCAGTATTTT.

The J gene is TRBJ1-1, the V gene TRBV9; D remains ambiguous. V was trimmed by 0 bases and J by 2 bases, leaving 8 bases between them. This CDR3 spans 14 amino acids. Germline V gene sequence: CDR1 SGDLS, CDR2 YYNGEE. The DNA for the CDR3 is TGTGCCAGCAGCGTAGTCGAGGGCAACACTGAAGCTTTCTTT. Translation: CASSVVEGNTEAFF.

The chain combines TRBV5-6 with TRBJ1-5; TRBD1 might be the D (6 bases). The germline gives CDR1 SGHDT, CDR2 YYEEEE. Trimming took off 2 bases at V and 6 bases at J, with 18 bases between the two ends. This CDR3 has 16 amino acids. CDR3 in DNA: TGTGCCAGCAGCTTTGGGGGGCAAGGGTATTTTCAGCCCCAGCATTTT. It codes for CASSFGGQGYFQPQHF.

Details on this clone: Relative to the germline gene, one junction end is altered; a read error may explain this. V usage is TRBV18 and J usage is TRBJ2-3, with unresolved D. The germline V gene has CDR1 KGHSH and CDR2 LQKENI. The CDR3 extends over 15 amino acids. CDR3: CASSPPTSGPDTQYF. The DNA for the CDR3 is TGTGCCAGCTCCCCACCTACCTCCGGGCCAGATACGCAGTATTTT. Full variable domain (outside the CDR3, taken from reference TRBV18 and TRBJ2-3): NAGVMQNPRHLVRRRGQEARLRCSPMKGHSHVYWYRQLPEEGLKFMVYLQKENIIDESGMPKERFSAEFPKEGPSILRIQQVVRGDSAAYFCASSPPTSGPDTQYFGPGTRLTVL.

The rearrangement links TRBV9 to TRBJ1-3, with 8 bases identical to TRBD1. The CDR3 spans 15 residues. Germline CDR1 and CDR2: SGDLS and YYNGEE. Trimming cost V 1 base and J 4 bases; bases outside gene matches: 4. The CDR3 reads CASSVQGAPGNTIYF. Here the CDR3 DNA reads TGTGCCAGCAGCGTACAGGGGGCGCCAGGAAACACCATATATTTT. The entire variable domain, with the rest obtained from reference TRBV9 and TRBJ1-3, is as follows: DSGVTQTPKHLITATGQRVTLRCSPRSGDLSVYWYQQSLDQGLQFLIQYYNGEERAKGNILERFSAQQFPDLHSELNLSSLELGDSALYFCASSVQGAPGNTIYFGEGSWLTVV.

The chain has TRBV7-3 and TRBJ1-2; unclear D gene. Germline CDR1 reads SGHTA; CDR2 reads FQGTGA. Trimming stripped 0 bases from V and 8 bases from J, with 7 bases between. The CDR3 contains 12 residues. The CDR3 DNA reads TGTGCCAGCAGCTTAACGGGGTACGGCTACACCTTC. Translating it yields CASSLTGYGYTF. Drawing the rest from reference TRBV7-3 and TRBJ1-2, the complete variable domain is GAGVSQTPSNKVTEKGKYVELRCDPISGHTALYWYRQSLGQGPEFLIYFQGTGAADDSGLPNDRFFAVRPEGSVSTLKIQRTERGDSAVYLCASSLTGYGYTFGSGTRLTVV.

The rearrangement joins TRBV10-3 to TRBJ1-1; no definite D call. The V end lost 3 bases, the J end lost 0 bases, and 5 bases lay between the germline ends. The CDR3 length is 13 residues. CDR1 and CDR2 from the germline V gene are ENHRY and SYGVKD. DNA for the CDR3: TGTGCCATCAGTGACTTTATGAACACTGAAGCTTTCTTT. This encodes CAISDFMNTEAFF.

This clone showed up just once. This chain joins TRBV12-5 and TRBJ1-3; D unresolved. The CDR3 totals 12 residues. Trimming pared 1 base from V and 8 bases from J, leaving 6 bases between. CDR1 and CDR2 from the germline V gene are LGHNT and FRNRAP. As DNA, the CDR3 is TGTGCTAGTGGTTTGGGGCTGGACACCATATATTTT. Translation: CASGLGLDTIYF.

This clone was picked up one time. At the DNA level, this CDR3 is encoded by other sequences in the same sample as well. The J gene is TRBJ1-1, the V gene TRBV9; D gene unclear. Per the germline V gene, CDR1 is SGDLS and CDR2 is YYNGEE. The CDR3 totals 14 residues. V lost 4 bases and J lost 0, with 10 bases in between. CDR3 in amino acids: CASSPTILNTEAFF. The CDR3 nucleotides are TGTGCCAGCAGCCCAACCATATTGAACACTGAAGCTTTCTTT.

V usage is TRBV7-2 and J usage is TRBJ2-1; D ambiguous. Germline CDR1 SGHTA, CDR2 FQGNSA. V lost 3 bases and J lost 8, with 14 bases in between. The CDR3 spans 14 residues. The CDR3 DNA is TGTGCCAGCAGCTTCATTTGGGGTCCCCATGAGCAGTTCTTC. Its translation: CASSFIWGPHEQFF.

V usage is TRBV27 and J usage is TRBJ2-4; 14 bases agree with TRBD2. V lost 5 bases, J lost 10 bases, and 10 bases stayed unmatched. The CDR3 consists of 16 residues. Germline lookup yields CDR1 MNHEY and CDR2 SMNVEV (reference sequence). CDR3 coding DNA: TGTGCCAGCAGTCCCCTAGGACTAGCGGGGGGCTGGATTCAGTACTTC. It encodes CASSPLGLAGGWIQYF.

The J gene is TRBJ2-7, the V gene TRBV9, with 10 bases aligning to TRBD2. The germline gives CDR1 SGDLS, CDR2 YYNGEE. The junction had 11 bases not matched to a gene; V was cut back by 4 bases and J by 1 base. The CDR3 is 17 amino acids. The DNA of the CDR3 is TGTGCCAGCAGCCCAGGGGCTAGCGGGGGTTCTTCCTACGAGCAGTACTTC. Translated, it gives CASSPGASGGSSYEQYF.

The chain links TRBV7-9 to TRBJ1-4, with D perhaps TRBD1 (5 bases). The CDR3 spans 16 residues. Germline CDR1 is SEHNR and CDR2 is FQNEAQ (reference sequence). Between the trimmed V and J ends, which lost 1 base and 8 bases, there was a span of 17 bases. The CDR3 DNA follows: TGTGCCAGCAGCTTAGGGGACGGCCTTACTGGAGAAAAACTGTTTTTT. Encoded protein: CASSLGDGLTGEKLFF. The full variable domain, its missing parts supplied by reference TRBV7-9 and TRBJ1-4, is DTGVSQNPRHKITKRGQNVTFRCDPISEHNRLYWYRQTLGQGPEFLTYFQNEAQLEKSRLLSDRFSAERPKGSFSTLEIQRTEQGDSAMYLCASSLGDGLTGEKLFFGSGTQLSVL.

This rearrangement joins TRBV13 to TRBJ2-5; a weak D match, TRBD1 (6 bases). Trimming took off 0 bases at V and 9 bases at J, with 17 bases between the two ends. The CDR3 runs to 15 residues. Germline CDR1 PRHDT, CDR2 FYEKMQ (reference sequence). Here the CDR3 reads CASSLGAGAQDAQYF. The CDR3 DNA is TGTGCCAGCAGCTTAGGGGCAGGGGCCCAAGACGCCCAGTACTTC.

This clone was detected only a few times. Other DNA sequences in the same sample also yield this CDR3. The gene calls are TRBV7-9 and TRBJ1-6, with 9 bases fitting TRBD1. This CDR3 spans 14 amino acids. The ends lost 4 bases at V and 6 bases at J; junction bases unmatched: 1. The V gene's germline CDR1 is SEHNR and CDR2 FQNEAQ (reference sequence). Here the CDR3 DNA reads TGTGCCAGCAGCTCGACAGGGGGTAATTCACCCCTCCACTTT. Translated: CASSSTGGNSPLHF. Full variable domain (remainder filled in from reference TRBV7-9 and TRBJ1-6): DTGVSQNPRHKITKRGQNVTFRCDPISEHNRLYWYRQTLGQGPEFLTYFQNEAQLEKSRLLSDRFSAERPKGSFSTLEIQRTEQGDSAMYLCASSSTGGNSPLHFGNGTRLTVT.

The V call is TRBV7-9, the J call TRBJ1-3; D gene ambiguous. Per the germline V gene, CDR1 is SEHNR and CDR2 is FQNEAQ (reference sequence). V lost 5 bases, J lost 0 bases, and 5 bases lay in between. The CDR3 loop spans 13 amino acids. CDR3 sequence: CASSRDSGNTIYF. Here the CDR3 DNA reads TGTGCCAGCAGCCGGGACTCTGGAAACACCATATATTTT.

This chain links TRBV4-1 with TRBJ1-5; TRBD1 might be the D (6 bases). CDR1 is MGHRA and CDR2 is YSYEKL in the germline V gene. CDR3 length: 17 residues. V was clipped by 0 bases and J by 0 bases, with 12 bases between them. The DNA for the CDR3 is TGCGCCAGCAGCCAAGATCTGGGACACTTTAGCAATCAGCCCCAGCATTTT. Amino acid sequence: CASSQDLGHFSNQPQHF.

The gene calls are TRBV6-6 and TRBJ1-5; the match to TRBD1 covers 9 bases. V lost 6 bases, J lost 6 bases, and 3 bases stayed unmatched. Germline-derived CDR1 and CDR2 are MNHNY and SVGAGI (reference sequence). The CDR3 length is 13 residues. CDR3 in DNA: TGTGCCAGCAGGGACAGGGGAGGTCAGCCCCAGCATTTT. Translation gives CASRDRGGQPQHF.

This CDR3 is CASSPGGQYEQFF. DNA of the CDR3: TGCGCCAGCAGCCCCGGGGGCCAGTATGAGCAGTTCTTC. This chain joins TRBV5-1 and TRBJ2-1; possibly TRBD1 or TRBD2 for D (6 bases each). The CDR3 length is 13 residues. Germline values: CDR1 SGHRS, CDR2 YFSETQ. Trimming took off 4 bases at V and 8 bases at J, with 13 bases between the two ends.

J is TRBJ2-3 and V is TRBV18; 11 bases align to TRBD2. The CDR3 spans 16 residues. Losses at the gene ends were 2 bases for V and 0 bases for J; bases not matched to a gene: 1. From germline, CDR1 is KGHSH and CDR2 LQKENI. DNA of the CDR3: TGTGCCAGCTCACCAAGACTAGCGGGGAGCACAGATACGCAGTATTTT. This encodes CASSPRLAGSTDTQYF.

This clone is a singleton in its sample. The CDR3 bases are TGTGCCAGCAGCTTAAAGGGGGGCGGTGAGCAGTTCTTC. Protein sequence: CASSLKGGGEQFF. V usage is TRBV7-3 and J usage is TRBJ2-1, with D tentatively TRBD1 or TRBD2 (6 bases each). Germline V CDR1 and CDR2: SGHTA, FQGTGA. The CDR3 sequence is 13 residues long. Trimming cost V 1 base and J 9 bases, with 10 bases left between them.

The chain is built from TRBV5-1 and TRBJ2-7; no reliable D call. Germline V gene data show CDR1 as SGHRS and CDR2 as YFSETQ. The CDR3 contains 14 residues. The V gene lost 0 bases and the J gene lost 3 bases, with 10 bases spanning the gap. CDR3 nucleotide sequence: TGCGCCAGCAGCTTGGAAGGGATCAACTACGAGCAGTACTTC. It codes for CASSLEGINYEQYF.

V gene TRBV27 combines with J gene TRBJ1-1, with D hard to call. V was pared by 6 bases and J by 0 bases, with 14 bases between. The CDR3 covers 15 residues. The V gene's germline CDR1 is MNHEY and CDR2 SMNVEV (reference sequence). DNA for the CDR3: TGTGCCAGCAGCTCAGGCGGGATCCTGAACACTGAAGCTTTCTTT. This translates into CASSSGGILNTEAFF.

The CDR3: CASMRLAGGPVGTGELFF. DNA of the CDR3: TGCGCCAGCATGAGGCTAGCGGGGGGGCCGGTTGGAACCGGGGAGCTGTTTTTT. This chain joins TRBV5-1 and TRBJ2-2; TRBD2 aligns across 12 bases. Germline values: CDR1 SGHRS, CDR2 YFSETQ. The CDR3 runs 18 residues. V trimming: 6 bases; J trimming: 5 bases; junction bases outside the gene matches: 14.